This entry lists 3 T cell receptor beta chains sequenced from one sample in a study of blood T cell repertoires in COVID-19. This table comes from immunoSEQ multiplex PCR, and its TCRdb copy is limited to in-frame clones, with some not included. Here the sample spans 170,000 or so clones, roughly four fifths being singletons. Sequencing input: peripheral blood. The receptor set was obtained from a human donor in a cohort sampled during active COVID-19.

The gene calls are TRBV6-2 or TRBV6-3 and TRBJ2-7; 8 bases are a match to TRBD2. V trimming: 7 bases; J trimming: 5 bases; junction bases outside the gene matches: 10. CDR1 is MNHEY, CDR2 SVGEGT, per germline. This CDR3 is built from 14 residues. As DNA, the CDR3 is TGTGCCAGCACCCCAAGCGGGAGTGGCGACGAGCAGTACTTC. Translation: CASTPSGSGDEQYF.

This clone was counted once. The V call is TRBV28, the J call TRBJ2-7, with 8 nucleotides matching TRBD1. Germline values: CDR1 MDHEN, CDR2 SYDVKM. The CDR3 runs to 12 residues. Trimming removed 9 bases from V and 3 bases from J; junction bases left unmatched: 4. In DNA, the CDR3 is TGTGCCAGTCTGGACAGGGACTACGAGCAGTACTTC. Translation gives CASLDRDYEQYF.

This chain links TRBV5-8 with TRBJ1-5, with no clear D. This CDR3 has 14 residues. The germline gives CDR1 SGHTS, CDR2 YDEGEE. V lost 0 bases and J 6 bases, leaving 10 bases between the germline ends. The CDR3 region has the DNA TGTGCCAGCAGCTTGGGAGGAACTAGTCAGCCCCAGCATTTT. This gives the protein CASSLGGTSQPQHF.